A selection of T cell receptor beta chains follows, all from one sample in a study of blood T cells in healthy people across ages. TCRdb reanalysed the 5' RACE reads using MiXCR and keeps one entry per CDR3 protein. This table holds about 800,000 distinct CDR3 sequences, 58% found once. The sample was blood. All receptors come from a man younger than 45 in good health. Each CDR3 is given with its conserved first and last residue. The order of the fields is J gene, V gene, clone size, D gene, CDR3 DNA, CDR3 protein. A D gene is named only where the DNA matches it firmly. Where a row states a size, it is once, few, many or the class of an expanded clone; other rows omit it.

j_call: TRBJ2-1
v_call: TRBV6-2/TRBV6-3
clone_size: NA
d_call: NA
cdr3_nt: TGTGCCACGGGCGGGGCATACAATGAGCAGTTCTTC
cdr3_aa: CATGGAYNEQFF

j_call: TRBJ2-5
v_call: TRBV24-1
clone_size: NA
d_call: NA
cdr3_nt: TGTGCCACCAGTGATTCGGGACCAGGAAAGACCCAGTACTTC
cdr3_aa: CATSDSGPGKTQYF

j_call: TRBJ2-7
v_call: TRBV30
clone_size: few
d_call: NA
cdr3_nt: TGTGCCCGTCAGGGGGAGGGATACTACGAGCAGTACTTC
cdr3_aa: CARQGEGYYEQYF

j_call: TRBJ1-2
v_call: TRBV5-6
clone_size: few
d_call: NA
cdr3_nt: TGTGCCAGCGGATCCTCGGCCAGGTTGGACTACACCTTC
cdr3_aa: CASGSSARLDYTF

j_call: TRBJ1-1
v_call: TRBV20-1
clone_size: NA
d_call: TRBD1
cdr3_nt: TGCAGTGCCCGTCTCCTTGTACCGGGACAGATGAACACTGAAGCTTTCTTT
cdr3_aa: CSARLLVPGQMNTEAFF

j_call: TRBJ2-7
v_call: TRBV27
clone_size: NA
d_call: NA
cdr3_nt: TGTGCCAGCAGTTTAAAGGCGGGAATTTCCTACGAGCAGTACTTC
cdr3_aa: CASSLKAGISYEQYF

j_call: TRBJ1-2
v_call: TRBV29-1
clone_size: NA
d_call: NA
cdr3_nt: TGCAGCGTTGTGCTGGCCGGCTATGGCTACACCTTC
cdr3_aa: CSVVLAGYGYTF

j_call: TRBJ2-1
v_call: TRBV7-9
clone_size: NA
d_call: NA
cdr3_nt: TGTGCCAGCAGCCCCCCATGGGAACAGCACAATGAGCAGTTCTTC
cdr3_aa: CASSPPWEQHNEQFF

j_call: TRBJ1-4
v_call: TRBV27
clone_size: once
d_call: NA
cdr3_nt: TGTGCCAGCAGTTACCCCCACAGGGCTGTAGATGAAAAACTGTTTTTT
cdr3_aa: CASSYPHRAVDEKLFF

j_call: TRBJ1-2
v_call: TRBV28
clone_size: NA
d_call: NA
cdr3_nt: TGTGCCAGCAGTTTATCCCGCCTCATGGGGGCGGGCTATGGCTACACCTTC
cdr3_aa: CASSLSRLMGAGYGYTF

j_call: TRBJ1-2
v_call: TRBV7-2
clone_size: once
d_call: NA
cdr3_nt: TGTGCCAGCAGCTTAGGGGGCCCTACCTTCTATGGCTACACCTTC
cdr3_aa: CASSLGGPTFYGYTF

j_call: TRBJ2-1
v_call: TRBV6-6
clone_size: NA
d_call: NA
cdr3_nt: TGTGCCAGCAGTTACTGGGAAGAGCAGTTCTTC
cdr3_aa: CASSYWEEQFF

j_call: TRBJ2-3
v_call: TRBV9
clone_size: NA
d_call: NA
cdr3_nt: TGTGCCAGCAGCGTCGGACAAGCAGATACGCAGTATTTT
cdr3_aa: CASSVGQADTQYF

j_call: TRBJ2-7
v_call: TRBV7-9
clone_size: NA
d_call: TRBD1
cdr3_nt: TGTGCCAGCAGCTTACCGGGGACAGGAATCTACGAGCAGTACTTC
cdr3_aa: CASSLPGTGIYEQYF

j_call: TRBJ2-5
v_call: TRBV15
clone_size: NA
d_call: NA
cdr3_nt: TGTGCCACCAGCAGAGATTGGGCCAGGGAAGAGACCCAGTACTTC
cdr3_aa: CATSRDWAREETQYF

j_call: TRBJ1-1
v_call: TRBV13
clone_size: many
d_call: NA
cdr3_nt: TGTGCCAGCAGCTTTAGGGGGATGAACACTGAAGCTTTCTTT
cdr3_aa: CASSFRGMNTEAFF

j_call: TRBJ2-5
v_call: TRBV4-3
clone_size: few
d_call: NA
cdr3_nt: TGCGCCAGCAGCCAAAACCCCACATCCGTTCAAGAGACCCAGTACTTC
cdr3_aa: CASSQNPTSVQETQYF

j_call: TRBJ2-5
v_call: TRBV5-1
clone_size: NA
d_call: TRBD1
cdr3_nt: TGCGCCAGCAGCTTACTACCTCCAGGACAGGGTGGCGAGACCCAGTACTTC
cdr3_aa: CASSLLPPGQGGETQYF

j_call: TRBJ1-4
v_call: TRBV29-1
clone_size: NA
d_call: NA
cdr3_nt: TGCAGCGTTGAAGGGGGTAGCAGGGGTGAAAAACTGTTTTTT
cdr3_aa: CSVEGGSRGEKLFF

j_call: TRBJ2-3
v_call: TRBV7-9
clone_size: NA
d_call: TRBD2
cdr3_nt: TGTGCCAGCAGCCGTGCTCCGGCGGGGGTCCCAGATACGCAGTATTTT
cdr3_aa: CASSRAPAGVPDTQYF

j_call: TRBJ1-1
v_call: TRBV7-9
clone_size: NA
d_call: NA
cdr3_nt: TGTGCCAGCAGCTTCCAATTCCAGACTGAAGCTTTCTTT
cdr3_aa: CASSFQFQTEAFF

j_call: TRBJ2-1
v_call: TRBV7-3
clone_size: NA
d_call: TRBD2
cdr3_nt: TGTGCCAGCAGCTTACTCCCTAGGAGCGGGAGTTACAATGAGCAGTTCTTC
cdr3_aa: CASSLLPRSGSYNEQFF

j_call: TRBJ2-1
v_call: TRBV4-1
clone_size: NA
d_call: NA
cdr3_nt: TGCGCCAGCAGCCATTACGACCTAAGCTCCTACAATGAGCAGTTCTTC
cdr3_aa: CASSHYDLSSYNEQFF

j_call: TRBJ2-7
v_call: TRBV20-1
clone_size: few
d_call: TRBD2
cdr3_nt: TGCAGTGCTACTCCCCTGACTAGCGGACCCTACGAGCAGTACTTC
cdr3_aa: CSATPLTSGPYEQYF

j_call: TRBJ2-1
v_call: TRBV20-1
clone_size: few
d_call: NA
cdr3_nt: TGCAGTGCTAGAGGTTTTAATGAGCAGTTCTTC
cdr3_aa: CSARGFNEQFF

j_call: TRBJ2-5
v_call: TRBV27
clone_size: few
d_call: NA
cdr3_nt: TGTGCCAGCAGTTTAGGGGGGAGTCCAGAGACCCAGTACTTC
cdr3_aa: CASSLGGSPETQYF

j_call: TRBJ2-1
v_call: TRBV20-1
clone_size: NA
d_call: NA
cdr3_nt: TGCAGTGCCCGCGACCCAGGGGGGTTTGAGCAGTTCTTC
cdr3_aa: CSARDPGGFEQFF

j_call: TRBJ1-1
v_call: TRBV20-1
clone_size: NA
d_call: NA
cdr3_nt: TGCAGTGCTAGGGGGCCCTCAGCCACCACTGAAGCTTTCTTT
cdr3_aa: CSARGPSATTEAFF

j_call: TRBJ1-2
v_call: TRBV5-1
clone_size: few
d_call: NA
cdr3_nt: TGCGCCAGCAGCTCCTACCCTCCGGATTTAAGGAGCTTAGGAAGTGGCTACACCTTC
cdr3_aa: CASSSYPPDLRSLGSGYTF

j_call: TRBJ2-7
v_call: TRBV7-2
clone_size: NA
d_call: TRBD1
cdr3_nt: TGTGCCAGCAGTCGTCACAACAGGGGGCTCTACGAGCAGTACTTC
cdr3_aa: CASSRHNRGLYEQYF

j_call: TRBJ1-3
v_call: TRBV9
clone_size: NA
d_call: NA
cdr3_nt: TGTGCCAGCAATAGTGGAAACACCATATATTTT
cdr3_aa: CASNSGNTIYF

j_call: TRBJ2-5
v_call: TRBV9
clone_size: few
d_call: NA
cdr3_nt: TGTGCCAGCAGCGCTTCCATGGGCAAGCAGTACTTC
cdr3_aa: CASSASMGKQYF

j_call: TRBJ2-2
v_call: TRBV6-2/TRBV6-3
clone_size: few
d_call: TRBD1
cdr3_nt: TGTGCCAGCGACAGGACAGGGAACACCGGGGAGCTGTTTTTT
cdr3_aa: CASDRTGNTGELFF

j_call: TRBJ2-1
v_call: TRBV9
clone_size: NA
d_call: TRBD2
cdr3_nt: TGTGCCAGCAGTTCCGGCGGGAGGTCCTACAATGAGCAGTTCTTC
cdr3_aa: CASSSGGRSYNEQFF

j_call: TRBJ2-6
v_call: TRBV28
clone_size: NA
d_call: TRBD1
cdr3_nt: TGTGCCAGCAAGGGACAGGGCCTTAGCTCTGGGGCCAACGTCCTGACTTTC
cdr3_aa: CASKGQGLSSGANVLTF

j_call: TRBJ2-1
v_call: TRBV5-1
clone_size: once
d_call: TRBD2
cdr3_nt: TGCGCCAGCAGCTCGACCCGGGGGGGCTCCTACAATGAGCAGTTCTTC
cdr3_aa: CASSSTRGGSYNEQFF

j_call: TRBJ2-5
v_call: TRBV6-5
clone_size: NA
d_call: TRBD2
cdr3_nt: TGTGCCAGCAGCAATTTTAAGTCGGGGGGAGAGACCCAGTACTTC
cdr3_aa: CASSNFKSGGETQYF

j_call: TRBJ2-7
v_call: TRBV7-2
clone_size: few
d_call: TRBD2
cdr3_nt: TGTGCCAGCAGCCGGACCCCGGGAGGATCCTACGAGCAGTACTTC
cdr3_aa: CASSRTPGGSYEQYF

j_call: TRBJ1-1
v_call: TRBV7-9
clone_size: NA
d_call: TRBD1
cdr3_nt: TGTGCCAGCAGCTGGACAGGGGTTGGGTACGCTTTCTTT
cdr3_aa: CASSWTGVGYAFF

j_call: TRBJ2-4
v_call: TRBV6-4
clone_size: NA
d_call: NA
cdr3_nt: TGTGCCAGCAGAAGACAGAATCTAGCCAAAAACATTCAGTACTTC
cdr3_aa: CASRRQNLAKNIQYF

j_call: TRBJ2-5
v_call: TRBV28
clone_size: NA
d_call: TRBD1
cdr3_nt: TGTGCCAGCAGTTTACTGGGACAGGGTGAGACCCAGTACTTC
cdr3_aa: CASSLLGQGETQYF

j_call: TRBJ1-2
v_call: TRBV9
clone_size: NA
d_call: NA
cdr3_nt: TGTGCCAGCAGCGCAGGGCTTAACTATGGCTACACCTTC
cdr3_aa: CASSAGLNYGYTF

j_call: TRBJ2-5
v_call: TRBV3-1
clone_size: NA
d_call: TRBD2
cdr3_nt: TGTGCCAGCGGCCGGGGGGAGGAGACCCAGTACTTC
cdr3_aa: CASGRGEETQYF

j_call: TRBJ2-1
v_call: TRBV20-1
clone_size: NA
d_call: NA
cdr3_nt: TGCAGTGCCACGGGAGTGGTCTACAATGAGCAGTTCTTC
cdr3_aa: CSATGVVYNEQFF

j_call: TRBJ1-1
v_call: TRBV28
clone_size: NA
d_call: NA
cdr3_nt: TGTGCCAGCAGTTTAGTATTGGGACTGGGGGACGAGAACACTGAAGCTTTCTTT
cdr3_aa: CASSLVLGLGDENTEAFF

j_call: TRBJ1-2
v_call: TRBV21-1
clone_size: NA
d_call: NA
cdr3_nt: TGTGCCAGCAGCAAAGCGGGAAGGGGGAAGGGGGCCTATGGCTACACCTTC
cdr3_aa: CASSKAGRGKGAYGYTF

j_call: TRBJ1-2
v_call: TRBV6-4
clone_size: NA
d_call: NA
cdr3_nt: TGTGCCAGCAGTGACTCCACCCGGGGCTACACCTTC
cdr3_aa: CASSDSTRGYTF

j_call: TRBJ2-7
v_call: TRBV7-9
clone_size: few
d_call: NA
cdr3_nt: TGTGCCAGCAGCTTAAATGTGGGCACCAACCGCTCCTACGAGCAGTACTTC
cdr3_aa: CASSLNVGTNRSYEQYF

j_call: TRBJ1-4
v_call: TRBV27
clone_size: few
d_call: NA
cdr3_nt: TGTGCCAGTGGAAAGGGGTCAACTAATGAAAAACTGTTTTTT
cdr3_aa: CASGKGSTNEKLFF

j_call: TRBJ1-2
v_call: TRBV28
clone_size: NA
d_call: NA
cdr3_nt: TGTGCCAGCAGCACCGACGGCCTCTATGGCTACACCTTC
cdr3_aa: CASSTDGLYGYTF